This T cell receptor beta chain came from a study of regulatory T cells in long-lasting Graves disease. This clonotype was detected ten times or more. The V gene's germline CDR1 is KGHSH and CDR2 LQKENI. The CDR3 covers 12 residues. The ends were cut back, 8 bases at V and 5 bases at J, with 13 bases in the middle. Time point defined: newly diagnosed GD, antithyroid drugs for less than 3 months. The authors made the TCR library using RNA they extracted from PBMCs. According to the study, TCR beta libraries were built with iRepertoire HTBI primers and CDR3-region Arm-PCR. TCRdb re-called the multiplex PCR reads through MiXCR, storing one row per CDR3 protein. This repertoire shows around 480,000 distinct CDR3 sequences, 15% to 20% found once; its top ten account for roughly 25%. These sequences were also reported in another study, on T cells in Graves' hyperthyroidism and ophthalmopathy.

This TCR was sampled from a woman between 40 and 65 years old with Graves disease. The starting material was peripheral blood mononuclear cells (PBMCs), obtained at new diagnosis, from a patient treated with antithyroid drugs. The chain joins TRBV18 to TRBJ2-7; D is ambiguous. CDR3 nucleotides: TGTGCCAGCAGCTTAATTGGGGACGAGCAGTACTTC. Translating gives CASSLIGDEQYF.